This is a list of T cell receptor beta chains from one sample in a study of cytotoxic CD8 clonotypes in ibrutinib-treated CLL. Here immunoSEQ multiplex PCR was the method, and the copy in TCRdb shows in-frame clones only, minus some. The repertoire consists of about 160,000 clones, with 84% occurring once and the leading ten covering 4.6%. Source: PBMCs, taken after 24 months of ibrutinib treatment. Receptor source: a human donor with chronic lymphocytic leukemia. Both conserved end residues are part of each CDR3. The order of the fields is V gene, clone size, J gene, D gene, CDR3 protein, CDR3 DNA. The D gene is left open where the match is weak. The size field is filled for only some rows; it gives once, few, many or a size class.

TRBV6-6	.	TRBJ1-2	.	CASSYSVSYGNYGYTF	TGTGCCAGCAGTTATTCTGTGTCTTACGGTAACTATGGCTACACCTTC
TRBV28	.	TRBJ2-7	TRBD1	CASSLPRSRQGGAYEQYF	TGTGCCAGCAGTTTACCGCGATCCCGACAGGGGGGAGCCTACGAGCAGTACTTC
TRBV7-8	once	TRBJ1-1	TRBD1	CASSPRTGMGQLNTEAFF	TGTGCCAGCAGCCCCAGGACAGGGATGGGTCAGCTGAACACTGAAGCTTTCTTT
TRBV4-2	few	TRBJ2-7	.	CASSQTGTTYEQYF	TGTGCCAGCAGCCAGACCGGGACCACCTACGAGCAGTACTTC
TRBV5-1	.	TRBJ1-1	.	CASSSGARGPRDTEAFF	TGCGCCAGCAGCTCGGGGGCCAGGGGCCCCCGGGACACTGAAGCTTTCTTT
TRBV5-1	.	TRBJ1-2	TRBD1	CASSLTGGGDGYTF	TGCGCCAGCAGCTTGACAGGGGGTGGGGATGGCTACACCTTC
TRBV2	.	TRBJ1-1	TRBD1	CATVRDRGFENTEAFF	TGTGCCACCGTCCGGGACAGGGGGTTCGAAAACACTGAAGCTTTCTTT
TRBV18	.	TRBJ1-6	.	CASSGSYNSPLHF	TGTGCCAGCTCGGGGTCCTATAATTCACCCCTCCACTTT
TRBV30	.	TRBJ2-3	.	CAWSPRGSDTQYF	TGTGCCTGGAGTCCCAGGGGTTCCGATACGCAGTATTTT
TRBV7-9	.	TRBJ1-5	TRBD1	CASSGTGNQPQHF	TGTGCCAGCAGCGGGACAGGGAATCAGCCCCAGCATTTT
TRBV29-1	.	TRBJ2-7	TRBD2	CSAGTSGLSYEQYF	TGCAGCGCCGGGACTAGCGGTTTATCCTACGAGCAGTACTTC
TRBV5-1	.	TRBJ1-2	.	CASSLGDRSNYGYTF	TGCGCCAGCAGCTTGGGAGACAGGTCTAACTATGGCTACACCTTC
TRBV2	.	TRBJ1-5	TRBD1	CASRTRDRNNQPQHF	TGTGCCAGCAGAACCCGGGACAGGAACAATCAGCCCCAGCATTTT
TRBV28	.	TRBJ2-7	.	CASTPLGGDDYEQYF	TGTGCCAGCACCCCTTTAGGGGGTGATGACTACGAGCAGTACTTC
TRBV27	.	TRBJ2-7	.	CASSLPGSSYEQYF	TGTGCCAGCAGTTTGCCGGGAAGCTCCTACGAGCAGTACTTC
TRBV6-6	.	TRBJ2-5	.	CASSYSDYEETQYF	TGTGCCAGCAGTTACTCGGACTATGAAGAGACCCAGTACTTC
TRBV14	.	TRBJ2-3	TRBD2	CASSHQRGAWDTQYF	TGTGCCAGCAGCCACCAGCGGGGGGCATGGGATACGCAGTATTTT
TRBV2	.	TRBJ2-5	.	CASSERSVETQYF	TGTGCCAGCTCTGAGCGCTCGGTGGAGACCCAGTACTTC
TRBV27	.	TRBJ1-1	.	CASSFRENTEAFF	TGTGCCAGCAGTTTCAGGGAGAACACTGAAGCTTTCTTT
TRBV7-9	.	TRBJ2-1	TRBD1	CASSLTGWGSYNEQFF	TGTGCCAGCAGCTTGACAGGGTGGGGCTCCTACAATGAGCAGTTCTTC
TRBV30	.	TRBJ2-4	.	CAWSSGYKNIQYF	TGTGCCTGGAGTTCAGGGTACAAAAACATTCAGTACTTC
TRBV7-6	.	TRBJ1-3	.	CASSLPAGSWENTIYF	TGTGCCAGCAGCCTCCCCGCGGGGTCCTGGGAAAACACCATATATTTT
TRBV12-5	.	TRBJ1-1	.	CASGWGAEAFF	TGTGCTAGTGGTTGGGGAGCTGAAGCTTTCTTT
TRBV7-8	.	TRBJ1-3	TRBD1	CASSLGKQGRNTIYF	TGTGCCAGCAGCTTAGGAAAACAGGGGAGAAACACCATATATTTT
TRBV28	once	TRBJ2-7	.	CASSLAGFYEQYF	TGTGCCAGCAGTTTAGCGGGATTCTACGAGCAGTACTTC
TRBV19	.	TRBJ1-2	.	CASTAGQTFYGYTF	TGTGCCAGTACCGCAGGACAGACATTCTATGGCTACACCTTC
TRBV5-5	few	TRBJ2-7	.	CASSLDFPGDGEQYF	TGTGCCAGCAGCTTGGATTTCCCCGGGGACGGGGAGCAGTACTTC
TRBV19	.	TRBJ1-2	.	CASSPGLGAGSSNYGYTF	TGTGCCAGTAGCCCTGGTCTTGGGGCAGGGAGTTCTAACTATGGCTACACCTTC
TRBV6-4	.	TRBJ1-2	.	CASSDILGAGYTF	TGTGCCAGCAGTGACATCTTAGGGGCGGGCTACACCTTC
TRBV7-9	.	TRBJ1-2	.	CASSLPPAGGDGYTF	TGTGCCAGCAGCTTACCCCCGGCGGGGGGCGATGGCTACACCTTC
TRBV4-3	.	TRBJ1-2	TRBD1	CASSQAGTGKRGYTF	TGCGCCAGCAGCCAAGCCGGGACAGGGAAGCGTGGCTACACCTTC
TRBV7-9	.	TRBJ1-1	.	CASSLDGGMNTEAFF	TGTGCCAGCAGCTTAGACGGGGGGATGAACACTGAAGCTTTCTTT
TRBV30	few	TRBJ2-1	.	CAWSVNSGYNEQFF	TGTGCCTGGAGTGTAAATAGCGGATACAATGAGCAGTTCTTC
TRBV6-5	.	TRBJ2-3	TRBD2	CASSGSGRTDTQYF	TGTGCCAGCAGCGGTAGCGGGAGGACAGATACGCAGTATTTT
TRBV5-6	.	TRBJ2-7	TRBD2	CASSESLGLGNEQYF	TGTGCCAGCAGCGAATCTCTGGGACTAGGAAACGAGCAGTACTTC
TRBV4-1	.	TRBJ1-2	.	CASSAGPIFAF	TGCGCCAGCAGCGCGGGACCAATTTTTGCCTTC
TRBV30	once	TRBJ2-2	.	CAWSFLTPGNTGELFF	TGTGCCTGGAGCTTTCTAACCCCAGGGAACACCGGGGAGCTGTTTTTT
TRBV5-1	.	TRBJ1-6	.	CASSSRTEGHSPLHF	TGCGCCAGCAGCTCCCGGACTGAGGGCCATTCACCCCTCCACTTT